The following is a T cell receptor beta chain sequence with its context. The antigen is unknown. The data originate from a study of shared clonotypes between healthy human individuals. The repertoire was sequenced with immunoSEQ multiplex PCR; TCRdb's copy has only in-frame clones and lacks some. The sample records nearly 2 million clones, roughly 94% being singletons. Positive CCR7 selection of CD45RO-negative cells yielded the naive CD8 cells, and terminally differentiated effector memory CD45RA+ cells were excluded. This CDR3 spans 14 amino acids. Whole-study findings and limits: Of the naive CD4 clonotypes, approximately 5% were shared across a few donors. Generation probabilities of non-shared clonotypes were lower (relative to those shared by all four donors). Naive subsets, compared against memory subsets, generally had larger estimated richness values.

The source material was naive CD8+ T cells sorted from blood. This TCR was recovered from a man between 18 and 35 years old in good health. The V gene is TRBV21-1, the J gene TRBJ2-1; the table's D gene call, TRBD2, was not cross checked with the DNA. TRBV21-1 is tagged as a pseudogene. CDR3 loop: CASSTIHGYNEQFF. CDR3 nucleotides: TGTGCCAGCAGCACCATCCACGGGTACAATGAGCAGTTCTTC.